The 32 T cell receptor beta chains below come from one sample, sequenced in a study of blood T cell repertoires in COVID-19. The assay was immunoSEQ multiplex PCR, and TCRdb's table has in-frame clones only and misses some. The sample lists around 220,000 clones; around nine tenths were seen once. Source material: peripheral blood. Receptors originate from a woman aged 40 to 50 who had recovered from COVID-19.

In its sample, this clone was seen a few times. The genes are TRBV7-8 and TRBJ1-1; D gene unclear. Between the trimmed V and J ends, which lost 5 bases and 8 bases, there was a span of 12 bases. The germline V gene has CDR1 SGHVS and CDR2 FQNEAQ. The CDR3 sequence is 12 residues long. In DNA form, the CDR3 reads TGTGCCAGCAGCCCCCTTAAATCCGAAGCTTTCTTT. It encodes CASSPLKSEAFF. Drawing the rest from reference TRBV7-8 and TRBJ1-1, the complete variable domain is GAGVSQSPRYKVAKRGQDVALRCDPISGHVSLFWYQQALGQGPEFLTYFQNEAQLDKSGLPSDRFFAERPEGSVSTLKIQRTQQEDSAVYLCASSPLKSEAFFGQGTRLTVV.

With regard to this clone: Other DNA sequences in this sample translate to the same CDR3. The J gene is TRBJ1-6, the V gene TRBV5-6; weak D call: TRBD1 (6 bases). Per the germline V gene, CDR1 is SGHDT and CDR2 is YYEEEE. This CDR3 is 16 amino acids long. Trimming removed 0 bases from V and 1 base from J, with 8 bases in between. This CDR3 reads CASSLARGSYNSPLHF. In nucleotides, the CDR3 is TGTGCCAGCAGCTTGGCCAGGGGATCCTATAATTCACCCCTCCACTTT.

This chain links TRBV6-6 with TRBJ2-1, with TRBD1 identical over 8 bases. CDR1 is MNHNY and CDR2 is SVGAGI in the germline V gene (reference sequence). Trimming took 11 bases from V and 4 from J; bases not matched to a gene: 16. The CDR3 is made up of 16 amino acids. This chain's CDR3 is CAAYAQGARPYNEQFF. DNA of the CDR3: TGTGCCGCCTATGCTCAGGGGGCCCGACCTTACAATGAGCAGTTCTTC.

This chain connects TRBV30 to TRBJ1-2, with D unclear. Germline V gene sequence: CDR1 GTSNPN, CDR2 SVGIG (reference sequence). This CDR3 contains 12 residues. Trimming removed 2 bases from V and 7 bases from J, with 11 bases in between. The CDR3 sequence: CAWSSRVAGYTF. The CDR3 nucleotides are TGTGCCTGGAGTTCCCGGGTCGCTGGCTACACCTTC.

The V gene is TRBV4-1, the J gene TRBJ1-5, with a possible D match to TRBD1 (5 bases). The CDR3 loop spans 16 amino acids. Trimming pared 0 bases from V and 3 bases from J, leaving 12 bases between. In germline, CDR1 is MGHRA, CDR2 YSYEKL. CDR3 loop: CASSQEAGDLNQPQHF. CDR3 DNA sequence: TGCGCCAGCAGCCAAGAAGCGGGGGACCTCAATCAGCCCCAGCATTTT.

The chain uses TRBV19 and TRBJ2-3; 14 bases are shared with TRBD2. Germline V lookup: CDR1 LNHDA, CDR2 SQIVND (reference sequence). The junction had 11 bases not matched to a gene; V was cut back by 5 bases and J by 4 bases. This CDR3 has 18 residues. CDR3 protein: CASSPRLAGGPRADTQYF. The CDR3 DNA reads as TGTGCCAGTAGTCCGAGACTAGCGGGAGGGCCTAGGGCAGATACGCAGTATTTT. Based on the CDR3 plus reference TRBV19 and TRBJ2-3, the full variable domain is DGGITQSPKYLFRKEGQNVTLSCEQNLNHDAMYWYRQDPGQGLRLIYYSQIVNDFQKGDIAEGYSVSREKKESFPLTVTSAQKNPTAFYLCASSPRLAGGPRADTQYFGPGTRLTVL.

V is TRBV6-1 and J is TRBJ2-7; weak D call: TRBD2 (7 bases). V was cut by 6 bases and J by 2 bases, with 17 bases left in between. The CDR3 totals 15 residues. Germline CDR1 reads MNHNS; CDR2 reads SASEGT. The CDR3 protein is CASSLAGAETYEQYF. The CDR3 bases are TGTGCCAGCAGCCTTGCGGGGGCGGAGACCTACGAGCAGTACTTC.

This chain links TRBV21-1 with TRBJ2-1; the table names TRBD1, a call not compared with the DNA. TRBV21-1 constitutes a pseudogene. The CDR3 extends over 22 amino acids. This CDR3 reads CASSNTREGAIVVSRKTMRQFF. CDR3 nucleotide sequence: TGTGCCAGCAGCAACACCAGAGAGGGGGCAATCGTGGTCAGCCGCAAGACAATGAGGCAGTTCTTC.

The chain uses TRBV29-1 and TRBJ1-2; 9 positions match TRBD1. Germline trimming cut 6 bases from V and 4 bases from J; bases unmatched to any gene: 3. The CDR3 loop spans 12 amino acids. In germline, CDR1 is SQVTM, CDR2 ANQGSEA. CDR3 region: CSVGQGSYGYTF. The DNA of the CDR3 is TGCAGCGTGGGACAGGGAAGCTATGGCTACACCTTC. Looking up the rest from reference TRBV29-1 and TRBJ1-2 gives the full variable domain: SAVISQKPSRDICQRGTSLTIQCQVDSQVTMMFWYRQQPGQSLTLIATANQGSEATYESGFVIDKFPISRPNLTFSTLTVSNMSPEDSSIYLCSVGQGSYGYTFGSGTRLTVV.

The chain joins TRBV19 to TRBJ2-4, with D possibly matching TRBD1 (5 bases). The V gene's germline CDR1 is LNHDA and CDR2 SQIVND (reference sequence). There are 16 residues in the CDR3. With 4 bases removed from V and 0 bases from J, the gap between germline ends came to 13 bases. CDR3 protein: CASSTLDTLAKNIQYF. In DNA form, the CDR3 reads TGTGCCAGTAGTACCCTGGACACCTTAGCCAAAAACATTCAGTACTTC. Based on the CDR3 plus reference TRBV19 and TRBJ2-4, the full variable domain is DGGITQSPKYLFRKEGQNVTLSCEQNLNHDAMYWYRQDPGQGLRLIYYSQIVNDFQKGDIAEGYSVSREKKESFPLTVTSAQKNPTAFYLCASSTLDTLAKNIQYFGAGTRLSVL.

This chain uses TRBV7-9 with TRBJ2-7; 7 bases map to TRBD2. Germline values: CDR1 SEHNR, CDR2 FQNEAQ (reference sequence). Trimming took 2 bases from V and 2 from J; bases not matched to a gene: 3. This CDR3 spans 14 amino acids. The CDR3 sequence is CASSLRGLTYEQYF. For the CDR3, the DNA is TGTGCCAGCAGCTTAAGGGGACTAACCTACGAGCAGTACTTC.

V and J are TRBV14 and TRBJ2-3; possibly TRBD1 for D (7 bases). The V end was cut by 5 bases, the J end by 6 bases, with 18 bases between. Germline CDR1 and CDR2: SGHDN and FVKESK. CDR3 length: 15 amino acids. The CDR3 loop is CASSFSGRTGDTQYF. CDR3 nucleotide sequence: TGTGCCAGCAGCTTCTCGGGGAGGACAGGCGATACGCAGTATTTT.

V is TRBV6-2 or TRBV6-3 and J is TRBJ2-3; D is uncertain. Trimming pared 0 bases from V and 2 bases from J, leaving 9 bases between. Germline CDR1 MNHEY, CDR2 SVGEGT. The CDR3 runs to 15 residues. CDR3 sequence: CASSYSVVVTDTQYF. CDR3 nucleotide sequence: TGTGCCAGCAGTTACTCGGTAGTGGTCACAGATACGCAGTATTTT.

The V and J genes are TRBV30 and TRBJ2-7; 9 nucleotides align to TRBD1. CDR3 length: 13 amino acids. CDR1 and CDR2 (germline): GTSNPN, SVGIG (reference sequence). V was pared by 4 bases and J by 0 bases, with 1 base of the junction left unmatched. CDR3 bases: TGTGCCTGGAACAGGGGGCTCTCCTACGAGCAGTACTTC. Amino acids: CAWNRGLSYEQYF.

For the CDR3, the DNA is TGTGCCAGCAGCCATAGGGGCAGGGGGGCCTACGAGCAGTACTTC. Amino acid sequence: CASSHRGRGAYEQYF. The gene calls are TRBV5-6 and TRBJ2-7, with D tentatively TRBD1 (7 bases). There are 15 residues in the CDR3. CDR1 is SGHDT and CDR2 is YYEEEE in the germline V gene. V was shortened by 4 bases and J by 2 bases, with 16 bases between the two germline ends.

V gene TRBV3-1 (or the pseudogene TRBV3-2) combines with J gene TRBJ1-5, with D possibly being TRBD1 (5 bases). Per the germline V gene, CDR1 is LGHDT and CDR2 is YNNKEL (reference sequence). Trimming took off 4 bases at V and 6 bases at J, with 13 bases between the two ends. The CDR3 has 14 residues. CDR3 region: CASSPGRGGQPQHF. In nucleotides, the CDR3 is TGTGCCAGCAGCCCTGGGAGGGGTGGTCAGCCCCAGCATTTT.

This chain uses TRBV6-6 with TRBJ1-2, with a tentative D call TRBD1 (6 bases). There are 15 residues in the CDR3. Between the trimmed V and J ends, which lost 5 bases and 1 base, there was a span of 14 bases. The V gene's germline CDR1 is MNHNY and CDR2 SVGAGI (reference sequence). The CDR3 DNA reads TGTGCCAGCAGTACGAGAGGGGGTCTTAACTATGGCTACACCTTC. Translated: CASSTRGGLNYGYTF.

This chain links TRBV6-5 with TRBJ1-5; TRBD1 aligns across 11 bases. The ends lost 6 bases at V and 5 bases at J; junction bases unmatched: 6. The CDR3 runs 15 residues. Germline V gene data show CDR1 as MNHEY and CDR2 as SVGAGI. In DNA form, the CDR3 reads TGTGCCAGCAGAAGGACAGGGGGCATTGATCAGCCCCAGCATTTT. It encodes CASRRTGGIDQPQHF.

For the CDR3, the DNA is TGTGCCAGCAGCTTAGGGGGGACAGCTTACTATGGCTACACCTTC. Translated, it gives CASSLGGTAYYGYTF. The chain uses TRBV7-2 and TRBJ1-2; 7 bases align to TRBD1. Germline V CDR1 and CDR2: SGHTA, FQGNSA. CDR3 size: 15 residues. The V segment lost 1 base and the J segment 3 bases; nucleotides outside the gene matches: 5.

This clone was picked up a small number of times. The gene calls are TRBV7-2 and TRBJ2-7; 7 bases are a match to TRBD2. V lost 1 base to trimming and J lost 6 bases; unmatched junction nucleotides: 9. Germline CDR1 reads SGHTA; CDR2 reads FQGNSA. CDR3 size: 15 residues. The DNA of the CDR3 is TGTGCCAGCAGCTTAGGTCCCGGGGGGTCCGGCGAGCAGTACTTC. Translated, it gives CASSLGPGGSGEQYF.

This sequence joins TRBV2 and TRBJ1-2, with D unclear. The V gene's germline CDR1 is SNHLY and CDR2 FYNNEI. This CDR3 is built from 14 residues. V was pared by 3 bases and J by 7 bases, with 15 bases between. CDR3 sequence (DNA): TGTGCCAGCAGTGACCAGTTGGCCCTCCGTGGCTACACCTTC. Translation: CASSDQLALRGYTF.

DNA of the CDR3: TGTGCCAGCAGCTTAGGGTACAGGGGGTACGAGACCCAGTACTTC. Its protein is CASSLGYRGYETQYF. This chain links TRBV7-2 with TRBJ2-5; TRBD1 matches 8 bases. CDR1 is SGHTA, CDR2 FQGNSA, per germline. J gave up 5 bases and V 1 base, and 6 bases lay outside the gene matches. This CDR3 is built from 15 residues.

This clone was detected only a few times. DNA of the CDR3: TGTGCCAGCAGGGGACTAGCGGGAGCAAAGACCCAGTACTTC. This sequence encodes CASRGLAGAKTQYF. The rearrangement joins TRBV6-5 to TRBJ2-5; TRBD2 matches 14 bases. Looked up from germline, CDR1 is MNHEY and CDR2 is SVGAGI. The V segment lost 6 bases and the J segment 6 bases; nucleotides outside the gene matches: 3. This CDR3 has 14 amino acids.

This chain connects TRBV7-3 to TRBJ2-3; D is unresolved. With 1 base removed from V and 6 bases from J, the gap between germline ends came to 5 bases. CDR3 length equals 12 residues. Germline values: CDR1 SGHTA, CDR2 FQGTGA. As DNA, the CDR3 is TGTGCCAGCAGCTTAAAAGCCGATACGCAGTATTTT. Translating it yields CASSLKADTQYF. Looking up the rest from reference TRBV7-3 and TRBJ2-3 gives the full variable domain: GAGVSQTPSNKVTEKGKYVELRCDPISGHTALYWYRQSLGQGPEFLIYFQGTGAADDSGLPNDRFFAVRPEGSVSTLKIQRTERGDSAVYLCASSLKADTQYFGPGTRLTVL.

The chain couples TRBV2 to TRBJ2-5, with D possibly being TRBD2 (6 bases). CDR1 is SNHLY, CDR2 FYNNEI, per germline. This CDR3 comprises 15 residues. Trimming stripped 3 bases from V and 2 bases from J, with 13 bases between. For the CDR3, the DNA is TGTGCCAGCAGTGATAGCGGTGTATTACAAGAGACCCAGTACTTC. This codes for CASSDSGVLQETQYF.

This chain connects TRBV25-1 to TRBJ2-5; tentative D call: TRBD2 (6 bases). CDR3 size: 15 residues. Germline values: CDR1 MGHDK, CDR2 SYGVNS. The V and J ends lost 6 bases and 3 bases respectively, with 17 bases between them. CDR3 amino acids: CASSTGGVFKETQYF. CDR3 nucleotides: TGTGCCAGCAGCACCGGAGGGGTGTTCAAAGAGACCCAGTACTTC.

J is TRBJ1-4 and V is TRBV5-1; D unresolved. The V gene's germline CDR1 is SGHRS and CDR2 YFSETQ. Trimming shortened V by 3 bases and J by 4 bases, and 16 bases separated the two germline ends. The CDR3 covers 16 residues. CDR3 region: CASSSERRGNNEKLFF. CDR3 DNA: TGCGCCAGCAGCTCGGAACGACGGGGAAATAATGAAAAACTGTTTTTT.

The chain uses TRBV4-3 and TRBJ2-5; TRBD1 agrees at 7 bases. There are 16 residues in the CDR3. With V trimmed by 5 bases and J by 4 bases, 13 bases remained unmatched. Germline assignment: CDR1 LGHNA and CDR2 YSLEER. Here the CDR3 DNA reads TGCGCCAGCAGCGCCGGGCCCCTGGGACAGAGAGAGACCCAGTACTTC. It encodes CASSAGPLGQRETQYF.

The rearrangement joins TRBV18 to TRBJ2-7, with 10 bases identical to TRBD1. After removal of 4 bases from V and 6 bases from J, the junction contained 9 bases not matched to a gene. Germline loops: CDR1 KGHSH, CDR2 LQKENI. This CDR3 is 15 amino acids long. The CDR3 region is CASSLPGTGVFEQYF. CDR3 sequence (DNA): TGTGCCAGCTCACTACCCGGGACAGGGGTTTTCGAGCAGTACTTC.

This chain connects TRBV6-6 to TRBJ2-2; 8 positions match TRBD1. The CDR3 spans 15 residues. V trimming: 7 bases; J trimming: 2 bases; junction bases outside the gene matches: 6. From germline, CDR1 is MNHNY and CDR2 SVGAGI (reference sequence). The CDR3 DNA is TGTGCCAGCACCGGGGGACAGGCAAACACCGGGGAGCTGTTTTTT. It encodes CASTGGQANTGELFF.

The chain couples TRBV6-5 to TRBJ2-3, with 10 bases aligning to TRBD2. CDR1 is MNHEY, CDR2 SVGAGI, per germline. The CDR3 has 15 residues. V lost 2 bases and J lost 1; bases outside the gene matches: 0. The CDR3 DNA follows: TGTGCCAGCAGTTACGGGACTAGCGGCACAGATACGCAGTATTTT. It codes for CASSYGTSGTDTQYF.

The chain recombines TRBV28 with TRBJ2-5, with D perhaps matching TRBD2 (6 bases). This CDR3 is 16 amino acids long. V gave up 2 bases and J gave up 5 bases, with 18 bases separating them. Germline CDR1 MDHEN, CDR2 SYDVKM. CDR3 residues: CASSLSFLGGWETQYF. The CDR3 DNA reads TGTGCCAGCAGTTTAAGTTTTCTTGGGGGGTGGGAGACCCAGTACTTC. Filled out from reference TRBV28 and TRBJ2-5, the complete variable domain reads DVKVTQSSRYLVKRTGEKVFLECVQDMDHENMFWYRQDPGLGLRLIYFSYDVKMKEKGDIPEGYSVSREKKERFSLILESASTNQTSMYLCASSLSFLGGWETQYFGPGTRLLVL.